Following are 15 T cell receptor beta chains from one sample sequenced in a study of regulatory T cells in long-lasting Graves disease. Both iRepertoire HTBI primers and Arm-PCR of CDR3 regions were used to build the TCR beta libraries. Using its own MiXCR run on the multiplex PCR reads, TCRdb lists one record per CDR3 protein. The sample shows 350,000 to 550,000 distinct CDR3 sequences, approximately 16% of them seen only once. Time point indicated: newly diagnosed GD, antithyroid drugs for less than 3 months. Making the TCR library involved RNA that had been extracted from PBMCs. The same specimen was also included in a second study, on T cells in Graves' hyperthyroidism and ophthalmopathy.

The sequenced sample was peripheral blood mononuclear cells (PBMCs), obtained at new diagnosis, from a patient treated with antithyroid drugs. The source of these receptors is a woman between 18 and 29 years old with Graves disease.

The chain recombines TRBV7-2 with TRBJ2-5; D is perhaps TRBD1 or TRBD2 (5 bases each). The CDR3 is 15 amino acids. The germline V and J ends were trimmed by 1 base and 3 bases, with 12 bases remaining between them. Germline V lookup: CDR1 SGHTA, CDR2 FQGNSA. The CDR3 loop reads CASSLVGTRKETQYF. CDR3 coding DNA: TGTGCCAGCAGCTTAGTCGGGACCAGAAAAGAGACCCAGTACTTC.

At least ten counts were recorded for this clonotype. The V and J genes are TRBV30 and TRBJ1-2; D ambiguous. Between the trimmed V and J ends, which lost 0 bases and 2 bases, there was a span of 10 bases. The V gene's germline CDR1 is GTSNPN and CDR2 SVGIG (reference sequence). The CDR3 loop spans 14 amino acids. DNA for the CDR3: TGTGCCTGGAGTGTAGGGAGAAGAAACTATGGCTACACCTTC. Protein: CAWSVGRRNYGYTF. The variable domain in full, completed from reference TRBV30 and TRBJ1-2, reads SQTIHQWPATLVQPVGSPLSLECTVEGTSNPNLYWYRQAAGRGLQLLFYSVGIGQISSEVPQNLSASRPQDRQFILSSKKLLLSDSGFYLCAWSVGRRNYGYTFGSGTRLTVV.

This clonotype occurred a few times. V and J are TRBV5-6 and TRBJ2-1, with 13 bases aligning to TRBD2. The J call is doubtful: the DNA matches TRBJ2-5 better. Looked up from germline, CDR1 is SGHDT and CDR2 is YYEEEE. This CDR3 has 17 residues. CDR3 nucleotide sequence: TGTGCCAGCAGAACTCTAACTAGCGGGAGGGCCCAAGAGACCCAGTACTTC. Translated: CASRTLTSGRAQETQYF.

This clonotype was found a few times. The chain combines TRBV12-3 or TRBV12-4 with TRBJ1-5, with D perhaps matching TRBD1 (6 bases). V lost 3 bases to trimming and J lost 4 bases, with 10 bases between them. This CDR3 has 14 residues. Here the CDR3 reads CASSFWGANQPQHF. The CDR3 DNA is TGTGCCAGCAGTTTTTGGGGGGCTAATCAGCCCCAGCATTTT.

This clonotype was detected ten times or more. The V call is TRBV30, the J call TRBJ2-1; 9 bases are shared with TRBD2. The length of the CDR3 is 12 residues. V shed 3 bases and J 9 bases; nucleotides not matched to a gene: 3. Germline assignment: CDR1 GTSNPN and CDR2 SVGIG (reference sequence). CDR3 sequence: CAWRGGRAEQFF. CDR3 in DNA: TGTGCCTGGAGAGGCGGGAGGGCTGAGCAGTTCTTC. The entire variable domain, with the rest obtained from reference TRBV30 and TRBJ2-1, is as follows: SQTIHQWPATLVQPVGSPLSLECTVEGTSNPNLYWYRQAAGRGLQLLFYSVGIGQISSEVPQNLSASRPQDRQFILSSKKLLLSDSGFYLCAWRGGRAEQFFGPGTRLTVL.

Turning to this clonotype: Germline is not matched at one junction end, which may reflect a read error. J is TRBJ1-1 and V is TRBV5-1; D gene unclear. The CDR3 has 13 amino acids. Per the germline V gene, CDR1 is SGHRS and CDR2 is YFSETQ. CDR3 DNA: TGCGCCAACAGCTTTAGGGAAAACACTGAAGCTTTCTTT. Translating it yields CANSFRENTEAFF.

This clonotype was seen a handful of times. The rearrangement uses TRBV28 and TRBJ1-4; D ambiguous. Trimming removed 3 bases from V and 5 bases from J, with 4 bases in between. CDR3 length: 12 residues. CDR1 is MDHEN, CDR2 SYDVKM, per germline. The CDR3 sequence is CASSFQNEKLFF. DNA for the CDR3: TGTGCCAGCAGTTTTCAGAATGAAAAACTGTTTTTT.

This clonotype was picked up many times. The chain employs TRBV12-3 or TRBV12-4 and TRBJ2-2; TRBD2 is a possible D gene (5 bases). The V end lost 6 bases, the J end lost 6 bases, and 20 bases lay between the germline ends. This CDR3 has 16 amino acids. CDR3 loop: CASSPFDPPEAGELFF. CDR3 DNA sequence: TGTGCCAGCAGCCCCTTTGACCCACCGGAGGCCGGGGAGCTGTTTTTT.

The V call is TRBV3-1, the J call TRBJ1-1; D perhaps matches TRBD1 (5 bases). V lost 7 bases and J lost 5, with 14 bases in between. CDR3 length: 13 amino acids. Germline V lookup: CDR1 LGHDT, CDR2 YNNKEL (reference sequence). The CDR3 DNA sequence: TGTGCCAGCATGAGGAGGGGAGGAACTGAAGCTTTCTTT. Its protein is CASMRRGGTEAFF.

This clonotype was seen repeatedly, ten times or more. The chain couples TRBV7-3 to TRBJ2-3; 7 bases map to TRBD2. CDR1 is SGHTA and CDR2 is FQGTGA in the germline V gene. The CDR3 consists of 14 residues. After removal of 6 bases from V and 4 bases from J, the junction contained 7 bases not matched to a gene. CDR3 loop: CASSRAGVPDTQYF. CDR3 in DNA: TGTGCCAGCAGTAGGGCGGGAGTTCCAGATACGCAGTATTTT.

Many counts were recorded for this clonotype. The rearrangement joins TRBV27 to TRBJ1-5; 8 bases are a match to TRBD1. The V gene end was trimmed by 6 bases and the J gene end by 2 bases; junction bases not matched to a gene: 6. The CDR3 consists of 15 residues. Per the germline V gene, CDR1 is MNHEY and CDR2 is SMNVEV (reference sequence). The CDR3 protein is CASSRTGKGNQPQHF. The CDR3 nucleotides read TGTGCCAGCAGCAGGACAGGGAAGGGCAATCAGCCCCAGCATTTT.

The V and J genes are TRBV4-2 and TRBJ2-1; TRBD1 agrees at 9 bases. This CDR3 is built from 15 residues. V lost 4 bases and J lost 5; bases outside the gene matches: 6. Germline CDR1 LGHNA, CDR2 YNFKEQ. The CDR3 region has the DNA TGTGCCAGCAGCCCTGGACAGGGGAGCGACAATGAGCAGTTCTTC. Translating it yields CASSPGQGSDNEQFF.

This clonotype showed up many times. The chain has TRBV7-9 and TRBJ2-1; D remains unclear. Germline CDR1 reads SEHNR; CDR2 reads FQNEAQ (reference sequence). V dropped 4 bases and J dropped 12 bases, with 13 bases sitting between them. The CDR3 contains 12 residues. CDR3 in DNA: TGTGCCAGCAGCTCGGTCAATCAGGCGCAGTTCTTC. Residues: CASSSVNQAQFF.

This clonotype came up a few times. This chain uses TRBV5-6 with TRBJ2-1; D is perhaps TRBD2 (5 bases). V shed 2 bases and J shed 0 bases, with 12 bases lying between them. This CDR3 has 16 residues. Germline V CDR1 and CDR2: SGHDT, YYEEEE. Here the CDR3 DNA reads TGTGCCAGCAGCTTCCTAGCTGAAAGCTCCTACAATGAGCAGTTCTTC. It yields the protein CASSFLAESSYNEQFF.

This chain joins TRBV4-1 and TRBJ2-5; D is possibly TRBD1 or TRBD2 (5 bases each). The V and J ends lost 3 bases and 5 bases respectively, with 19 bases between them. The CDR3 totals 16 residues. Germline V lookup: CDR1 MGHRA, CDR2 YSYEKL. The CDR3 is CASSHPGRGVVETQYF. The CDR3 DNA reads as TGCGCCAGCAGCCACCCGGGACGAGGGGTGGTGGAGACCCAGTACTTC.